A single sample gave rise to the 29 T cell receptor beta chains below, sequenced in a study of OX40 agonist ivuxolimab in advanced cancers. Method: immunoSEQ multiplex PCR; TCRdb's copy keeps in-frame clones and lacks some. This sample has tens of thousands of clones, with about nine tenths found just once. The sample was CD4+ or CD8+ T cells sorted from blood, taken in a trial of the OX40 agonist ivuxolimab. Every receptor here comes from an adult with an advanced solid tumor such as melanoma, head and neck, liver or kidney cancer.

V and J are TRBV11-2 and TRBJ2-3, with 12 bases matching TRBD2. The CDR3 loop spans 16 amino acids. J lost 2 bases, V lost 5 bases, and 5 bases had no gene match. The V gene's germline CDR1 is SGHAT and CDR2 FQNNGV. The CDR3 DNA reads as TGTGCCAGCAGCCGACTAGCGGGAGCCTACACAGATACGCAGTATTTT. Its protein is CASSRLAGAYTDTQYF.

V usage is TRBV23-1 and J usage is TRBJ2-3; 9 bases map to TRBD1. TRBV23-1 is assigned to the ORF class and has an uncertain function. The V gene end was trimmed by 0 bases and the J gene end by 6 bases; junction bases not matched to a gene: 10. This CDR3 has 17 residues. CDR3 region: CASSQSRGTGFSDTQYF. The CDR3 region has the DNA TGCGCCAGCAGTCAATCGCGAGGGACAGGGTTTTCGGATACGCAGTATTTT.

The V and J genes are TRBV4-1 and TRBJ2-1; 7 bases line up with TRBD2. The CDR3 totals 15 residues. Germline V gene data show CDR1 as MGHRA and CDR2 as YSYEKL. Germline trimming cut 2 bases from V and 4 bases from J; bases unmatched to any gene: 5. The CDR3 spells CASSQLQRGYNEQFF. CDR3 DNA: TGCGCCAGCAGCCAACTCCAGCGGGGATACAATGAGCAGTTCTTC.

The CDR3 sequence: CASSLQGKNTEAFF. The DNA for the CDR3 is TGTGCCAGCAGCCTCCAGGGAAAGAACACTGAAGCTTTCTTT. J is TRBJ1-1 and V is TRBV14, with D possibly being TRBD1 (5 bases). Trimming removed 4 bases at V and 1 base at J, with 10 bases between. The CDR3 sequence is 14 residues long. Looked up from germline, CDR1 is SGHDN and CDR2 is FVKESK.

The CDR3 DNA sequence: TGTGCCAGCTCGTCCACTAGGCAGAACACCGGGGAGCTGTTTTTT. It yields the protein CASSSTRQNTGELFF. The chain carries TRBV18 and TRBJ2-2; TRBD2 is a possible D gene (5 bases). CDR3 length equals 15 residues. V shed 6 bases and J shed 1 base, with 12 bases lying between them. Germline V gene sequence: CDR1 KGHSH, CDR2 LQKENI.

The chain links TRBV25-1 to TRBJ1-2; TRBD1 is a possible D gene (6 bases). Trimming took 10 bases from V and 8 from J, leaving 23 bases between them. Looked up from germline, CDR1 is MGHDK and CDR2 is SYGVNS. This CDR3 contains 14 residues. The CDR3 sequence: CATYPDGQPGGYTF. The CDR3 nucleotides are TGTGCCACCTATCCTGACGGACAGCCCGGAGGCTACACCTTC.

This chain connects TRBV5-1 to TRBJ2-3; 11 bases fit TRBD2. The junction had 14 bases not matched to a gene; V was cut back by 4 bases and J by 1 base. From germline, CDR1 is SGHRS and CDR2 YFSETQ. The CDR3 runs 19 residues. The CDR3 DNA reads as TGCGCCAGCAGCACGGGCCGGACTAGCGGGCAACCTGGCACAGATACGCAGTATTTT. Encoded protein: CASSTGRTSGQPGTDTQYF.

The chain has TRBV7-9 and TRBJ2-2, with 8 bases matching TRBD2. The CDR3 is made up of 14 amino acids. The trim removed 2 bases at V and 6 bases at J, leaving 2 bases unmatched. The germline V gene encodes CDR1 SEHNR and CDR2 FQNEAQ (reference sequence). CDR3 amino acids: CASSLRGGAGELFF. The DNA of the CDR3 is TGTGCCAGCAGCTTACGGGGGGGGGCCGGGGAGCTGTTTTTT.

The chain joins TRBV4-1 to TRBJ2-7; D is unclear. Per the germline V gene, CDR1 is MGHRA and CDR2 is YSYEKL. The CDR3 length is 14 residues. Trimming shortened V by 0 bases and J by 2 bases, and 8 bases separated the two germline ends. CDR3 region: CASSQDSRPYEQYF. CDR3 in DNA: TGCGCCAGCAGCCAAGATTCCAGGCCCTACGAGCAGTACTTC.

The gene calls are TRBV5-1 and TRBJ1-1; D is ambiguous. Trimming pared 4 bases from V and 2 bases from J, leaving 15 bases between. The germline gives CDR1 SGHRS, CDR2 YFSETQ. This CDR3 comprises 15 residues. CDR3 loop: CASSPSYVSNTEAFF. CDR3 bases: TGCGCCAGCAGCCCGTCATACGTATCAAACACTGAAGCTTTCTTT.

This chain joins TRBV5-1 and TRBJ2-3; perhaps TRBD2 as D (5 bases). Germline values: CDR1 SGHRS, CDR2 YFSETQ. Trimming shortened V by 5 bases and J by 6 bases, and 16 bases separated the two germline ends. CDR3 length equals 14 residues. The CDR3 nucleotides read TGCGCCAGCAGAGGCCCATCTGGAGGCGATACGCAGTATTTT. Amino acids: CASRGPSGGDTQYF.

This clone has only a few counts. The chain employs TRBV29-1 and TRBJ2-5, with D tentatively TRBD2 (7 bases). Germline values: CDR1 SQVTM, CDR2 ANQGSEA. The V end was cut by 3 bases, the J end by 5 bases, with 13 bases between. The CDR3 consists of 13 residues. The CDR3 sequence is CSVDGGAGETQYF. CDR3 nucleotide sequence: TGCAGCGTTGATGGGGGGGCCGGGGAGACCCAGTACTTC.

This chain links TRBV19 with TRBJ2-1; D unclear. The CDR3 contains 13 residues. The V end lost 4 bases, the J end lost 6 bases, and 10 bases lay between the germline ends. Germline V gene sequence: CDR1 LNHDA, CDR2 SQIVND (reference sequence). For the CDR3, the DNA is TGTGCCAGTAGTAGCGGCTCCGGCAATGAGCAGTTCTTC. It is translated as CASSSGSGNEQFF. Full variable domain (rest looked up from reference TRBV19 and TRBJ2-1): DGGITQSPKYLFRKEGQNVTLSCEQNLNHDAMYWYRQDPGQGLRLIYYSQIVNDFQKGDIAEGYSVSREKKESFPLTVTSAQKNPTAFYLCASSSGSGNEQFFGPGTRLTVL.

This clone was picked up one time. V gene TRBV11-3 combines with J gene TRBJ2-7; 10 bases are shared with TRBD1. Per the germline V gene, CDR1 is SGHNT and CDR2 is YENEEA. There are 14 residues in the CDR3. V was pared by 5 bases and J by 6 bases, with 7 bases of the junction left unmatched. The CDR3 DNA reads TGTGCCAGCAGCCCGCGGGACAGGGGAAGCGAGCAGTACTTC. This sequence encodes CASSPRDRGSEQYF.

The chain recombines TRBV7-6 with TRBJ2-1, with D perhaps matching TRBD2 (6 bases). Looked up from germline, CDR1 is SGHVS and CDR2 is FNYEAQ. The CDR3 has 16 residues. V lost 1 base to trimming and J lost 4 bases, with 14 bases between them. DNA of the CDR3: TGTGCCAGCAGCTTAGAGGTTAGCGGACCGTACAATGAGCAGTTCTTC. Translation: CASSLEVSGPYNEQFF.

This rearrangement joins TRBV20-1 to TRBJ2-7; D is possibly TRBD2 (5 bases). The CDR3 sequence is 11 residues long. Germline CDR1 DFQATT, CDR2 SNEGSKA (reference sequence). V dropped 2 bases and J dropped 3 bases, with 5 bases sitting between them. The CDR3 region has the DNA TGCAGTGCTAGACGGGACTACGAGCAGTACTTC. Amino acid sequence: CSARRDYEQYF.

This chain links TRBV27 with TRBJ2-2; D may be TRBD2 (5 bases). The CDR3 spans 14 residues. Trimming took off 7 bases at V and 6 bases at J, with 15 bases between the two ends. Germline CDR1 reads MNHEY; CDR2 reads SMNVEV (reference sequence). The DNA for the CDR3 is TGTGCCAGCACCCCGGGATCCCGGTCCGGGGAGCTGTTTTTT. This encodes CASTPGSRSGELFF.

V gene TRBV10-3 combines with J gene TRBJ2-7; the D is unclear. Deletions cut 10 bases from V and 1 base from J, with 11 bases between. Germline CDR1 ENHRY, CDR2 SYGVKD. The CDR3 length is 12 residues. CDR3 sequence (DNA): TGTGCCAGCTCTGACTCATCCTACGAGCAGTACTTC. Its translation is CASSDSSYEQYF.

Worth noting for this clone: The same CDR3 arises from other DNA sequences in this sample as well. The chain recombines TRBV9 with TRBJ2-3; no reliable D call. Germline CDR1 and CDR2: SGDLS and YYNGEE. Trimming shortened V by 0 bases and J by 0 bases, and 5 bases separated the two germline ends. The CDR3 contains 14 residues. CDR3 DNA sequence: TGTGCCAGCAGCGTAGGGGGTAGCACAGATACGCAGTATTTT. Its translation is CASSVGGSTDTQYF.

This CDR3 is CASRPRQDNYGYTF. The CDR3 region has the DNA TGTGCCAGCAGACCCCGACAAGATAACTATGGCTACACCTTC. The chain combines TRBV6-5 with TRBJ1-2; the D is unclear. The ends were cut back, 6 bases at V and 1 base at J, with 12 bases in the middle. The CDR3 length is 14 residues. CDR1 MNHEY and CDR2 SVGAGI come from the germline V gene.

The chain carries TRBV18 and TRBJ1-2; D is uncertain. Trimming pared 0 bases from V and 3 bases from J, leaving 8 bases between. Germline V lookup: CDR1 KGHSH, CDR2 LQKENI. This CDR3 region has 14 residues. The CDR3 region is CASSPPDGYYGYTF. CDR3 DNA: TGTGCCAGCTCACCACCTGACGGATACTATGGCTACACCTTC. The whole variable domain, filled in from reference TRBV18 and TRBJ1-2, reads NAGVMQNPRHLVRRRGQEARLRCSPMKGHSHVYWYRQLPEEGLKFMVYLQKENIIDESGMPKERFSAEFPKEGPSILRIQQVVRGDSAAYFCASSPPDGYYGYTFGSGTRLTVV.

On this clone itself: At one end the junction does not follow the germline gene, possibly because of a read error. The genes are TRBV7-7 and TRBJ2-7; D remains ambiguous. CDR3 length: 13 amino acids. Germline-derived CDR1 and CDR2 are SSHAT and FNYEAQ (reference sequence). Here the CDR3 reads CASSHAPGYEQYF. The CDR3 nucleotides are TGTGCTAGCAGCCATGCCCCCGGCTACGAGCAGTACTTC.

This chain links TRBV7-9 with TRBJ1-2; D gene unclear. This CDR3 comprises 15 residues. With 0 bases removed from V and 4 bases from J, the gap between germline ends came to 12 bases. The germline V gene encodes CDR1 SEHNR and CDR2 FQNEAQ (reference sequence). CDR3 sequence reads: CASSLAGNGVYGYTF. The CDR3 DNA follows: TGTGCCAGCAGCTTAGCGGGGAACGGAGTCTATGGCTACACCTTC.

The V gene is TRBV27, the J gene TRBJ1-4; TRBD1 might be the D (6 bases). V gave up 2 bases and J gave up 3 bases, with 13 bases separating them. The CDR3 consists of 16 residues. CDR1 and CDR2 (germline): MNHEY, SMNVEV (reference sequence). The CDR3 bases are TGTGCCAGCAGTTTAGGTACAGGGCTTTCTAATGAAAAACTGTTTTTT. It specifies CASSLGTGLSNEKLFF.

V is TRBV11-3 and J is TRBJ2-3, with TRBD2 matching 15 bases. Germline CDR1 and CDR2: SGHNT and YENEEA. With V trimmed by 4 bases and J by 3 bases, 5 bases remained unmatched. This CDR3 has 17 amino acids. For the CDR3, the DNA is TGTGCCAGCAGCTACCGGACTAGCGGGAGGGCGACAGATACGCAGTATTTT. Residues: CASSYRTSGRATDTQYF. The full variable domain, in which reference TRBV11-3 and TRBJ2-3 provide the parts outside the CDR3, is EAGVVQSPRYKIIEKKQPVAFWCNPISGHNTLYWYLQNLGQGPELLIRYENEEAVDDSQLPKDRFSAERLKGVDSTLKIQPAELGDSAVYLCASSYRTSGRATDTQYFGPGTRLTVL.

This chain links TRBV11-3 with TRBJ1-2; 7 positions agree with TRBD1. Germline CDR1 reads SGHNT; CDR2 reads YENEEA. With V trimmed by 5 bases and J by 5 bases, 8 bases remained unmatched. This CDR3 contains 14 residues. CDR3 in amino acids: CASSPRQGHYGYTF. In DNA, the CDR3 is TGTGCCAGCAGCCCTCGACAGGGTCATTATGGCTACACCTTC.

The chain couples TRBV29-1 to TRBJ1-1; D is unresolved. The CDR3 is 13 residues long. CDR1 and CDR2 (germline): SQVTM, ANQGSEA. Between the trimmed V and J ends, which lost 5 bases and 8 bases, there was a span of 18 bases. CDR3 DNA: TGCAGCGTTCGCTTAGGACCTTTTCGAGAAGCTTTCTTT. Its translation is CSVRLGPFREAFF.

This chain uses TRBV2 with TRBJ2-7; D might be TRBD1 or TRBD2, each matching 5 bases. Germline assignment: CDR1 SNHLY and CDR2 FYNNEI. With 1 base removed from V and 1 base from J, the gap between germline ends came to 8 bases. The CDR3 is 14 amino acids. The CDR3 sequence is CASSEGWGSYEQYF. CDR3 DNA: TGTGCCAGCAGTGAAGGGTGGGGGTCCTACGAGCAGTACTTC.

The V and J genes are TRBV10-3 and TRBJ1-5; a weak D match, TRBD1 (5 bases). Germline V gene lookup returns CDR1 ENHRY and CDR2 SYGVKD. The V and J ends lost 11 bases and 9 bases respectively, with 14 bases between them. This CDR3 contains 11 residues. The CDR3 loop is CAGGFLGPQHF. The CDR3 DNA sequence: TGTGCCGGGGGTTTCCTCGGGCCCCAGCATTTT.